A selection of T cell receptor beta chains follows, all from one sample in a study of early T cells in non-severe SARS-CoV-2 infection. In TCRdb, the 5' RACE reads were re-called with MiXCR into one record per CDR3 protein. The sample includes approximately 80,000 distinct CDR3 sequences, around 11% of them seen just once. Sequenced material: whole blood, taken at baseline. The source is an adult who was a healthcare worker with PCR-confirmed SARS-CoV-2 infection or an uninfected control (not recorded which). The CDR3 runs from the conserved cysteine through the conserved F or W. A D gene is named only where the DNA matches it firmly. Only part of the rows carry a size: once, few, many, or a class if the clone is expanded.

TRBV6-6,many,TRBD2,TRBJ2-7,TGTGCCAGCAGCCAAACTAGCGGGGGGACCTACGAGCAGTACTTC,CASSQTSGGTYEQYF
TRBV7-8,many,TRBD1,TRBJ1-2,TGTGCCAGCAGCTTAATGGACAGGGTGTATGGCTACACCTTC,CASSLMDRVYGYTF
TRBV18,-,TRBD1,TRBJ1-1,TGTGCCAGCTCACCACCGGGAGGGGGCATCACTGAAGCTTTCTTT,CASSPPGGGITEAFF
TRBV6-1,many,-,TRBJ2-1,TGTGCCAGCAGGGAAGCATTCGGGCCCTCAAATGAGCAGTTCTTC,CASREAFGPSNEQFF
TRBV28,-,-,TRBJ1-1,TGTGCCAGCAGTTCCTCCAGAAGAGCTTTCTTT,CASSSSRRAFF
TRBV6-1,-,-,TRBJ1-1,TGTGCCAGCAGGGGTTTAGGGGAGTTAGCTGAAGCTTTCTTT,CASRGLGELAEAFF
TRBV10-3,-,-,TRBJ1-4,TGTGCCATCAGAGACAGCGGGGGGAATGAAAAACTGTTTTTT,CAIRDSGGNEKLFF
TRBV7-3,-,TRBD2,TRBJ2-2,TGTGCCAGCAGCTCGGGACTAGCGGGGGCCGGGGAGCTGTTTTTT,CASSSGLAGAGELFF
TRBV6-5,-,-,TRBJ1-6,TGTGCCAGCAGACCAGGGGTCGACACCTATAATTCACCCCTCCACTTT,CASRPGVDTYNSPLHF
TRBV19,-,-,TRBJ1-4,TGTGCCAGTAGTATAGATCAGAACCGACCTCCTGAAAAACTGTTTTTT,CASSIDQNRPPEKLFF
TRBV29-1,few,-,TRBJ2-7,TGCAGCGTCCAGACAGTACGCTACGAGCAGTACTTC,CSVQTVRYEQYF
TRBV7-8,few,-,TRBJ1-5,TGTGCCAGCAGCTTAGGGGGACTCGAGAGGCCCCAGCATTTT,CASSLGGLERPQHF
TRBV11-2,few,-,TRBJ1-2,TGTGCCAGCAGCTTAGAAAGTATAGGATCTGGCTACACCTTC,CASSLESIGSGYTF
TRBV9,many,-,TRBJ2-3,TGTGCCAGCAGCCCGCAGCTGGATACGCAGTATTTT,CASSPQLDTQYF
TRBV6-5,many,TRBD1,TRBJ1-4,TGTGCCAGCAGCCCAATAACCGGGACAGGTTATGAAAAACTGTTTTTT,CASSPITGTGYEKLFF
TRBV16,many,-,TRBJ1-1,TGTGCCAGCAGCCAGCAGCAGGGCACTGAAGCTTTCTTT,CASSQQQGTEAFF
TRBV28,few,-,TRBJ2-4,TGTGCCAGCAGTTTTGGTATAGCCAAAAACATTCAGTACTTC,CASSFGIAKNIQYF
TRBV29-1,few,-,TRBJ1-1,TGCAGCGAATTAGACACTGAAGCTTTCTTT,CSELDTEAFF
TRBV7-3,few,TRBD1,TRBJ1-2,TGTGCCAGCAGCACCGACAGGGGAGACTATGGCTACACCTTC,CASSTDRGDYGYTF
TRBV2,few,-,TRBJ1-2,TGTGCCAGCAGTGAAGTGGGGGGCGCGAACTATGGCTACACCTTC,CASSEVGGANYGYTF
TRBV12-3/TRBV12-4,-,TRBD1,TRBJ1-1,TGTGCCAGCACCCACAGGGGAAACACTGAAGCTTTCTTT,CASTHRGNTEAFF
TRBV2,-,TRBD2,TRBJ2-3,TGTGCCAGCTCCAGCGGGGGGTTTGCAAGCACAGATACGCAGTATTTT,CASSSGGFASTDTQYF
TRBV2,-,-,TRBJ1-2,TGTGCCAGCAGTGGGGCAGGGAACTATGGCTACACCTTC,CASSGAGNYGYTF
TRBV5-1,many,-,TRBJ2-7,TGCGCCAGCAGCGGGGCAGGTAGTGGCTACGAGCAGTACTTC,CASSGAGSGYEQYF
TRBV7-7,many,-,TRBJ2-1,TGTGCCAGCAGCCTGGACAAGTTTAATGAGCAGTTCTTC,CASSLDKFNEQFF
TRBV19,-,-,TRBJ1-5,TGTGCCAGTAGTGTGGGTAGCGGGCACAATCAGCCCCAGCATTTT,CASSVGSGHNQPQHF
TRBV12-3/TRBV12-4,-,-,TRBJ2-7,TGTGCCAGCAGTCGCCGGGCCTACGAGCAGTACTTC,CASSRRAYEQYF
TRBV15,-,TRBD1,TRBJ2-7,TGTGCCACCAGCAGATATGACAGGGGGCATAGCTACGAGCAGTACTTC,CATSRYDRGHSYEQYF
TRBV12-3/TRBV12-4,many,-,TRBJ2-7,TGTGCCAGCAGTCTCCTGGCAGGCCGGGAGCAGTACTTC,CASSLLAGREQYF
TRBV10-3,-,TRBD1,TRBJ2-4,TGTGCCATCAGTGAGTCGAACCCCTATGGACAGGGGGCGGCCAAAAACATTCAGTACTTC,CAISESNPYGQGAAKNIQYF
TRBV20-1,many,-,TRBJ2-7,TGCAGTGCTAGCGGGGGCTACGAGCAGTACTTC,CSASGGYEQYF
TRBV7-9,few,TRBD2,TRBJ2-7,TGTGCCAGCACCCCGGGGGGGGGCGAGCAGTACTTC,CASTPGGGEQYF
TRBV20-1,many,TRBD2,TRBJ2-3,TGCAGTGCTTCTATAGCGGGGTTCACAGATACGCAGTATTTT,CSASIAGFTDTQYF